These 10 T cell receptor beta chains were all obtained from the same sample, sequenced in a study of low-dose radiotherapy and immunotherapy resistance in tumors. Alpha and beta chains were covered, as first-strand cDNA relied on TRAV- and TRBV-specific primers. Using a constant-region primer together with a V-primer adapter, TCRs were subjected to roughly 20 PCR cycles of amplification. TCRdb passed the reads through MiXCR, listing each CDR3 protein once. The repertoire holds approximately 70,000 distinct CDR3 sequences, with roughly 30% as singletons. Described time point: before trial treatment. Sequencing used PBMCs, obtained before treatment. Receptors originate from a female donor with ovarian cancer.

This clonotype was counted ten times or more. The chain is built from TRBV10-3 and TRBJ2-2; 8 nucleotides align to TRBD2. Germline V gives CDR1 ENHRY, CDR2 SYGVKD. The length of the CDR3 is 17 residues. Unmatched junction bases numbered 13, after V lost 3 bases and J lost 7 bases. The CDR3 reads CAISDPRGAVGSGELFF. Written as DNA, the CDR3 is TGTGCCATCAGTGACCCGCGGGGGGCCGTGGGAAGCGGGGAGCTGTTTTTT.

The chain combines TRBV14 with TRBJ2-7; TRBD2 matches 10 bases. V dropped 1 base and J dropped 9; count of bases not matched to a gene: 6. This CDR3 is 14 amino acids long. Per germline, CDR1 SGHDN and CDR2 FVKESK. CDR3 sequence: CASSQGLAGDRQYF. The CDR3 bases are TGTGCCAGCAGCCAAGGCCTAGCGGGAGACCGGCAGTACTTC.

This clonotype was recorded many times. This chain joins TRBV10-3 and TRBJ2-1; possible D gene TRBD2, 6 bases. Trimming shortened V by 2 bases and J by 8 bases, and 13 bases separated the two germline ends. CDR1 and CDR2 (germline): ENHRY, SYGVKD. This CDR3 has 14 amino acids. The CDR3 spells CAISEQTSQDEQFF. The CDR3 DNA reads as TGTGCCATCAGTGAGCAAACTAGCCAAGATGAGCAGTTCTTC.

The chain has TRBV11-2 and TRBJ2-7; TRBD1 agrees at 9 bases. Germline CDR1 reads SGHAT; CDR2 reads FQNNGV. Trimming cost V 2 bases and J 0 bases; bases outside gene matches: 5. The CDR3 is made up of 16 amino acids. The CDR3 reads CASSLRQGGGSYEQYF. The CDR3 bases are TGTGCCAGCAGCTTAAGACAGGGGGGAGGCTCCTACGAGCAGTACTTC.

Turning to this clonotype: A far larger clone lies a single base away; this is likely a read error. The V and J genes are TRBV4-1 and TRBJ2-5; 7 nucleotides match TRBD2. V lost 1 base to trimming and J lost 11 bases; unmatched junction nucleotides: 13. Germline values: CDR1 MGHRA, CDR2 YSYEKL. The CDR3 extends over 15 amino acids. CDR3 bases: TGCGCCAGCAGCCAAGTTGGCCCGGGGGGTGATGAGCAGTACTTC. It encodes CASSQVGPGGDEQYF.

This clonotype was found many times. The chain uses TRBV7-2 and TRBJ1-1, with D possibly TRBD1 on 6 matching bases. Germline CDR1 and CDR2: SGHTA and FQGNSA. The CDR3 spans 14 residues. Trimming cost V 6 bases and J 2 bases, with 13 bases left between them. The CDR3 nucleotides read TGTGCCAGCAGACAGGGTGGGGTAAACACTGAAGCTTTCTTT. Its translation is CASRQGGVNTEAFF. The full variable domain, completed using reference TRBV7-2 and TRBJ1-1, is GAGVSQSPSNKVTEKGKDVELRCDPISGHTALYWYRQSLGQGLEFLIYFQGNSAPDKSGLPSDRFSAERTGGSVSTLTIQRTQQEDSAVYLCASRQGGVNTEAFFGQGTRLTVV.

Many counts were recorded for this clonotype. The rearrangement joins TRBV6-1 to TRBJ2-7, with D tentatively TRBD1 or TRBD2 (5 bases each). In germline, CDR1 is MNHNS, CDR2 SASEGT. The CDR3 loop spans 16 amino acids. Trimming pared 10 bases from V and 2 bases from J, leaving 24 bases between. CDR3 protein: CAISRGAAGNTYEQYF. Here the CDR3 DNA reads TGTGCCATCTCGAGGGGCGCGGCGGGCAATACCTACGAGCAGTACTTC.

This clonotype showed up many times. The V call is TRBV9, the J call TRBJ2-4; TRBD2 agrees at 7 bases. The V gene's germline CDR1 is SGDLS and CDR2 YYNGEE. This CDR3 has 15 amino acids. V shed 0 bases and J 9 bases; nucleotides not matched to a gene: 9. The chain's CDR3 is CASSVGVGRESIQYF. In nucleotides, the CDR3 is TGTGCCAGCAGCGTAGGGGTAGGGCGGGAGAGCATTCAGTACTTC.

The rearrangement uses TRBV4-1 and TRBJ2-1, with D perhaps being TRBD1 or TRBD2 (5 bases each). Germline values: CDR1 MGHRA, CDR2 YSYEKL. The length of the CDR3 is 17 residues. Trimming cost V 1 base and J 0 bases, with 13 bases left between them. Written as DNA, the CDR3 is TGCGCCAGCAGCCAAGTGGGGACGGCGACCTCCTACAATGAGCAGTTCTTC. Protein product: CASSQVGTATSYNEQFF.

V gene TRBV5-1 combines with J gene TRBJ2-1; D gene uncertain. The length of the CDR3 is 14 residues. V was shortened by 0 bases and J by 2 bases, with 6 bases between the two germline ends. CDR1 and CDR2 from the germline V gene are SGHRS and YFSETQ. The CDR3: CASSLGRTYNEQFF. The CDR3 DNA sequence: TGCGCCAGCAGCTTGGGCAGGACCTACAATGAGCAGTTCTTC.